This T cell receptor (beta chain) emerged from a study of T cell responses to AZD1222 COVID-19 vaccine. Study-wide results and caveats: Spike-specific TCR breadth and depth rose after two AZD1222 doses. Most donors were white British and more were female, and clonal diversity was possibly underestimated. Among those given AZD1222, only five or six were seropositive at baseline.

To note about this clone: Its matching antigen is unknown.

Germline V gene sequence: CDR1 SGHRS, CDR2 YFSETQ. The CDR3 runs to 15 residues. With 5 bases removed from V and 8 bases from J, the gap between germline ends came to 17 bases. The table came from immunoSEQ multiplex PCR; TCRdb's copy has only in-frame clones and leaves some out. The sample records about 120,000 clones, approximately 88% being singletons. This clonotype originated in an adult in good health. The chain recombines TRBV5-1 with TRBJ1-6; tentative D call: TRBD1 (6 bases). Sequencing was performed on peripheral blood, taken on day 0 of AZD1222 vaccination. CDR3 sequence: CASSPAGVIDSPLHF. The CDR3, as DNA: TGCGCCAGCAGTCCCGCAGGGGTAATTGATTCACCCCTCCACTTT.